One sample yielded the 30 T cell receptor beta chains listed below, sequenced in a study of T-cell reconstitution after alpha-beta-depleted transplantation in children. Researchers prepared the TCRbeta library using unique molecular identifiers, the study reports. TCRdb independently ran MiXCR on the PCR reads; one entry per CDR3 protein. The sample includes hundreds of thousands of distinct CDR3 sequences, roughly 8.1% of them seen just once. Specimen: PBMCs, mostly from graft donor cells, collected 360 days after TCRalphabeta/CD19-depleted stem cell transplant. These receptors all come from a male patient between 2 and 15 years old who had a stem cell transplant for acute myeloid leukemia, so the T cells may come from the graft donor.

The gene calls are TRBV5-1 and TRBJ2-2; 9 bases map to TRBD1. The CDR3 extends over 17 amino acids. V shed 0 bases and J 6 bases; nucleotides not matched to a gene: 9. Germline V lookup: CDR1 SGHRS, CDR2 YFSETQ. Here the CDR3 reads CASSLGKVGTGPGELFF. The CDR3, as DNA: TGCGCCAGCAGCTTGGGAAAAGTCGGGACAGGGCCCGGGGAGCTGTTTTTT.

This clonotype was detected many times. The gene calls are TRBV5-1 and TRBJ2-5; unclear D gene. Germline V lookup: CDR1 SGHRS, CDR2 YFSETQ. CDR3 length equals 14 residues. V lost 0 bases, J lost 3 bases, and 9 bases lay in between. The DNA of the CDR3 is TGCGCCAGCAGCTTGGGGGGTCGCGAAGAGACCCAGTACTTC. Protein: CASSLGGREETQYF.

This clonotype has at least ten counts. This chain connects TRBV5-1 to TRBJ2-2; TRBD1 matches at 10 bases. V lost 5 bases to trimming and J lost 7 bases; unmatched junction nucleotides: 5. Germline V gene data show CDR1 as SGHRS and CDR2 as YFSETQ. The CDR3 has 14 residues. The CDR3 here is CASRWGQGSGELFF. For the CDR3, the DNA is TGCGCCAGCAGATGGGGACAGGGGAGCGGGGAGCTGTTTTTT. Complete variable domain (other parts from reference TRBV5-1 and TRBJ2-2): KAGVTQTPRYLIKTRGQQVTLSCSPISGHRSVSWYQQTPGQGLQFLFEYFSETQRNKGNFPGRFSGRQFSNSRSEMNVSTLELGDSALYLCASRWGQGSGELFFGEGSRLTVL.

The V call is TRBV27, the J call TRBJ2-7; D gene uncertain. Trimming removed 0 bases at V and 0 bases at J, with 9 bases between. This CDR3 comprises 15 residues. Germline loops: CDR1 MNHEY, CDR2 SMNVEV (reference sequence). DNA of the CDR3: TGTGCCAGCAGTTTATCGCCGGAAAGCTCCTACGAGCAGTACTTC. This sequence encodes CASSLSPESSYEQYF.

This clonotype occurred a few times. The chain combines TRBV30 with TRBJ2-7, with a weak D call TRBD2 (5 bases). Germline lookup yields CDR1 GTSNPN and CDR2 SVGIG (reference sequence). Trimming shortened V by 1 base and J by 0 bases, and 7 bases separated the two germline ends. The CDR3 runs to 13 residues. The CDR3: CAWSGRSSYEQYF. CDR3 nucleotides: TGTGCCTGGAGTGGGAGGAGCTCCTACGAGCAGTACTTC.

The chain is built from TRBV10-3 and TRBJ2-5, with TRBD1 matching 9 bases. Germline values: CDR1 ENHRY, CDR2 SYGVKD. Trimming at V came to 11 bases and at J to 5 bases, leaving 6 bases not matched to a gene. CDR3 size: 12 residues. Written as DNA, the CDR3 is TGTGCCGTCGGGACAGGGCTTGAGACCCAGTACTTC. Amino acid sequence: CAVGTGLETQYF.

This clonotype was found a few times. The V call is TRBV4-3, the J call TRBJ1-2; TRBD1 agrees at 7 bases. J lost 6 bases, V lost 1 base, and 5 bases had no gene match. The CDR3 contains 14 residues. Germline assignment: CDR1 LGHNA and CDR2 YSLEER. CDR3 DNA: TGCGCCAGCAGCCAAGGAGGACAGGCCGATGGCTACACCTTC. Translated, it gives CASSQGGQADGYTF.

This clonotype was picked up many times. V is TRBV5-5 and J is TRBJ1-4; 10 nucleotides align to TRBD1. J lost 7 bases, V lost 4 bases, and 4 bases had no gene match. The CDR3 length is 14 residues. The V gene's germline CDR1 is SGHKS and CDR2 YYEKEE (reference sequence). The CDR3 reads CASSQGQGGEKLFF. The DNA of the CDR3 is TGTGCCAGCAGCCAAGGACAGGGGGGTGAAAAACTGTTTTTT. The full variable domain, with the rest looked up from reference TRBV5-5 and TRBJ1-4, is DAGVTQSPTHLIKTRGQQVTLRCSPISGHKSVSWYQQVLGQGPQFIFQYYEKEERGRGNFPDRFSARQFPNYSSELNVNALLLGDSALYLCASSQGQGGEKLFFGSGTQLSVL.

This clonotype was counted a few times. CDR3 in amino acids: CSVRREDQYF. The CDR3 nucleotides are TGCAGCGTTAGGCGGGAGGACCAGTACTTC. This chain connects TRBV29-1 to TRBJ2-5; 8 positions match TRBD2. The V gene's germline CDR1 is SQVTM and CDR2 ANQGSEA. The trim removed 5 bases at V and 10 bases at J, leaving 3 bases unmatched. The CDR3 runs to 10 residues.

The CDR3 nucleotides are TGCGCCAGCAGCTTGGTGTTCGGGAACACTGAAGCTTTCTTT. Translation gives CASSLVFGNTEAFF. The chain uses TRBV5-1 and TRBJ1-1; D is uncertain. The CDR3 totals 14 residues. Trimming cost V 0 bases and J 1 base, with 7 bases left between them. Looked up from germline, CDR1 is SGHRS and CDR2 is YFSETQ. Filled out from reference TRBV5-1 and TRBJ1-1, the complete variable domain reads KAGVTQTPRYLIKTRGQQVTLSCSPISGHRSVSWYQQTPGQGLQFLFEYFSETQRNKGNFPGRFSGRQFSNSRSEMNVSTLELGDSALYLCASSLVFGNTEAFFGQGTRLTVV.

The chain has TRBV20-1 and TRBJ2-3; TRBD2 matches 9 bases. This CDR3 has 15 amino acids. Germline V CDR1 and CDR2: DFQATT, SNEGSKA (reference sequence). V lost 5 bases to trimming and J lost 5 bases; unmatched junction nucleotides: 11. DNA of the CDR3: TGCAGTGCTCCTACTCTTGGGACTAGCCAAGATACGCAGTATTTT. As protein: CSAPTLGTSQDTQYF.

V gene TRBV7-2 combines with J gene TRBJ2-3; perhaps TRBD2 as D (6 bases). From germline, CDR1 is SGHTA and CDR2 FQGNSA. Trimming removed 3 bases at V and 0 bases at J, with 13 bases between. The CDR3 totals 16 residues. This chain's CDR3 is CASSLALAASTDTQYF. In nucleotides, the CDR3 is TGTGCCAGCAGCTTGGCACTAGCAGCTAGCACAGATACGCAGTATTTT.

This clonotype came up many times. The rearrangement uses TRBV25-1 and TRBJ2-5, with a tentative D call TRBD1 (5 bases). The V end lost 2 bases, the J end lost 3 bases, and 7 bases lay between the germline ends. The germline gives CDR1 MGHDK, CDR2 SYGVNS. This CDR3 contains 13 residues. For the CDR3, the DNA is TGTGCCAGCAGTGAAGGCAGGGAAGAGACCCAGTACTTC. Its protein is CASSEGREETQYF.

This chain links TRBV6-6 with TRBJ2-1, with D tentatively TRBD2 (5 bases). Trimming removed 2 bases at V and 8 bases at J, with 10 bases between. The length of the CDR3 is 13 residues. Germline V gene lookup returns CDR1 MNHNY and CDR2 SVGAGI (reference sequence). CDR3 amino acids: CASSYLLGDEQFF. CDR3 in DNA: TGTGCCAGCAGTTACCTACTAGGTGATGAGCAGTTCTTC.

This clonotype was seen a handful of times. V is TRBV18 and J is TRBJ2-5; TRBD2 is a possible D gene (6 bases). There are 15 residues in the CDR3. V lost 0 bases and J 4 bases, leaving 12 bases between the germline ends. CDR1 and CDR2 from the germline V gene are KGHSH and LQKENI. Here the CDR3 reads CASSPPSMGGETQYF. The DNA of the CDR3 is TGTGCCAGCTCACCACCGTCGATGGGGGGAGAGACCCAGTACTTC.

This clonotype was seen a handful of times. The gene calls are TRBV29-1 and TRBJ2-3, with D tentatively TRBD1 (5 bases). CDR1 is SQVTM and CDR2 is ANQGSEA in the germline V gene. CDR3 length: 14 amino acids. V was trimmed by 3 bases and J by 2 bases, leaving 12 bases between them. For the CDR3, the DNA is TGCAGCGTTGACATAGCAGGGCTCACAGATACGCAGTATTTT. Translated, it gives CSVDIAGLTDTQYF.

This clonotype was detected many times. The V call is TRBV20-1, the J call TRBJ2-1; D call uncertain. Between the trimmed V and J ends, which lost 1 base and 0 bases, there was a span of 13 bases. CDR3 length: 16 amino acids. CDR1 DFQATT and CDR2 SNEGSKA come from the germline V gene (reference sequence). CDR3 residues: CSARASQLSSYNEQFF. Written as DNA, the CDR3 is TGCAGTGCTAGAGCAAGCCAACTAAGCTCCTACAATGAGCAGTTCTTC.

For the CDR3, the DNA is TGCGCCAGCAGCCCGGTAAGCCACCTTCCTAACAATGAGCAGTTCTTC. Translating it yields CASSPVSHLPNNEQFF. The rearrangement joins TRBV5-1 to TRBJ2-1, with D unresolved. The germline CDR1 and CDR2 sequences are SGHRS and YFSETQ. This CDR3 comprises 16 residues. V was cut by 4 bases and J by 5 bases, with 19 bases left in between.

This clonotype was counted ten times or more. The chain has TRBV12-3 or TRBV12-4 and TRBJ2-5; 9 positions agree with TRBD1. The CDR3 runs 15 residues. Unmatched junction bases numbered 7, after V lost 3 bases and J lost 5 bases. CDR3 in amino acids: CASSFQRDRVETQYF. The CDR3, as DNA: TGTGCCAGCAGTTTTCAGCGGGACAGGGTCGAGACCCAGTACTTC.

This clonotype was seen a handful of times. This chain links TRBV4-3 with TRBJ2-1, with unresolved D. The CDR3 runs to 18 residues. V dropped 0 bases and J dropped 5 bases, with 20 bases sitting between them. Germline CDR1 and CDR2: LGHNA and YSLEER. The CDR3 region is CASSQDLEWTVGHNEQFF. The CDR3 DNA sequence: TGCGCCAGCAGCCAAGATCTCGAGTGGACCGTTGGACACAATGAGCAGTTCTTC.

This clonotype was recorded many times. V gene TRBV12-3 or TRBV12-4 combines with J gene TRBJ2-1; D is uncertain. CDR3 size: 14 residues. V was cut by 4 bases and J by 2 bases, with 9 bases left in between. Here the CDR3 DNA reads TGTGCCAGCAGTTCCCCCGGCGCCTACAATGAGCAGTTCTTC. Translated, it gives CASSSPGAYNEQFF.

V is TRBV5-1 and J is TRBJ2-5, with 11 bases lining up with TRBD1. Looked up from germline, CDR1 is SGHRS and CDR2 is YFSETQ. The V segment lost 1 base and the J segment 4 bases; nucleotides outside the gene matches: 9. There are 17 residues in the CDR3. The CDR3: CASSLHRDRGMAETQYF. As DNA, the CDR3 is TGCGCCAGCAGCTTGCACCGGGACAGGGGGATGGCAGAGACCCAGTACTTC.

This clonotype came up a few times. The chain employs TRBV5-1 and TRBJ1-2; 12 nucleotides align to TRBD1. With 4 bases clipped from V and 0 bases from J, the junction kept 7 bases outside the gene matches. The CDR3 spans 17 residues. The germline CDR1 and CDR2 sequences are SGHRS and YFSETQ. The CDR3 DNA reads as TGCGCCAGCAGCCCCTGGGACAGGGGGCGAGCTAACTATGGCTACACCTTC. Translating gives CASSPWDRGRANYGYTF.

This clonotype was seen only a few times. The genes are TRBV4-1 and TRBJ2-5, with D perhaps being TRBD1 or TRBD2 (5 bases each). This CDR3 region has 14 residues. The germline CDR1 and CDR2 sequences are MGHRA and YSYEKL. The germline V and J ends were trimmed by 0 bases and 2 bases, with 7 bases remaining between them. The CDR3 DNA reads TGCGCCAGCAGCCAAGATGAGGGGCAAGAGACCCAGTACTTC. It translates to CASSQDEGQETQYF.

This clonotype was seen a handful of times. The chain joins TRBV20-1 to TRBJ2-5; 7 bases are a match to TRBD1. Germline V gene data show CDR1 as DFQATT and CDR2 as SNEGSKA (reference sequence). With V trimmed by 3 bases and J by 4 bases, 8 bases remained unmatched. The CDR3 runs 14 residues. The CDR3 DNA follows: TGCAGTGCTAGCCAGGGCAGGGGGAGAGAGACCCAGTACTTC. Residues: CSASQGRGRETQYF.

The rearrangement links TRBV20-1 to TRBJ2-7, with 7 bases fitting TRBD2. The V segment lost 3 bases and the J segment 3 bases; nucleotides outside the gene matches: 11. The CDR3 is made up of 15 amino acids. In germline, CDR1 is DFQATT, CDR2 SNEGSKA (reference sequence). CDR3 protein: CSASSTPSGGYEQYF. The CDR3 DNA follows: TGCAGTGCTAGTAGTACACCCTCGGGAGGCTACGAGCAGTACTTC.

The chain uses TRBV7-3 and TRBJ2-2; TRBD2 is a possible D gene (6 bases). Trimming stripped 3 bases from V and 5 bases from J, with 7 bases between. This CDR3 has 13 residues. CDR1 is SGHTA and CDR2 is FQGTGA in the germline V gene. The CDR3 region is CASSFRGTGELFF. CDR3 sequence (DNA): TGTGCCAGCAGCTTTCGGGGGACCGGGGAGCTGTTTTTT.

This clonotype was recorded at least ten times. The chain carries TRBV12-3 or TRBV12-4 and TRBJ2-5; perhaps TRBD1 as D (6 bases). Trimming pared 1 base from V and 4 bases from J, leaving 10 bases between. CDR3 size: 14 residues. This chain's CDR3 is CASSLGTEAETQYF. The CDR3 DNA reads TGTGCCAGCAGTTTAGGGACAGAAGCAGAGACCCAGTACTTC.

In this sample, this clonotype turned up a few times. The chain is built from TRBV12-3 or TRBV12-4 and TRBJ2-5, with 8 bases lining up with TRBD1. V shed 5 bases and J 7 bases; nucleotides not matched to a gene: 6. The CDR3 is 13 amino acids. In DNA form, the CDR3 reads TGTGCCAGCAGTCGGACAGGGCCAGGGACCCAGTACTTC. Amino acid sequence: CASSRTGPGTQYF.

This clonotype was seen repeatedly, ten times or more. This chain joins TRBV12-3 or TRBV12-4 and TRBJ2-1; D perhaps matches TRBD1 (7 bases). This CDR3 comprises 15 residues. The ends were cut back, 2 bases at V and 7 bases at J, with 15 bases in the middle. The CDR3 DNA reads as TGTGCCAGCAGTTTATCTGCACAGGGGAGGAATGAGCAGTTCTTC. This codes for CASSLSAQGRNEQFF.